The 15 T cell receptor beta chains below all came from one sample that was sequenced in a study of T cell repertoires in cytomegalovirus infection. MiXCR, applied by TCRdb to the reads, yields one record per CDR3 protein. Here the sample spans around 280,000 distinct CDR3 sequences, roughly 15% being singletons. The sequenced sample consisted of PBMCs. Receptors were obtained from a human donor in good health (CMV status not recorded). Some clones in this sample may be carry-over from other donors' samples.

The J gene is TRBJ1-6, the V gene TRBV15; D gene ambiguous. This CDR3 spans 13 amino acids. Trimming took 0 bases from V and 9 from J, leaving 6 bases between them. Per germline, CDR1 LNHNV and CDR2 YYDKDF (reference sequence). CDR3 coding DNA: TGTGCCACCAGCAGAGAGGGAAGTTCACCCCTCCACTTT. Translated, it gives CATSREGSSPLHF.

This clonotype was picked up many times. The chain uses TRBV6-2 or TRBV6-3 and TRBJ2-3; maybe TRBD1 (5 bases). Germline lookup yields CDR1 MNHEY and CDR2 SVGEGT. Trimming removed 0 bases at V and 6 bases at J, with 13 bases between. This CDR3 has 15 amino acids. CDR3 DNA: TGTGCCAGCAGTTACTCGTCCCAGGGTTTGGATACGCAGTATTTT. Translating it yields CASSYSSQGLDTQYF.

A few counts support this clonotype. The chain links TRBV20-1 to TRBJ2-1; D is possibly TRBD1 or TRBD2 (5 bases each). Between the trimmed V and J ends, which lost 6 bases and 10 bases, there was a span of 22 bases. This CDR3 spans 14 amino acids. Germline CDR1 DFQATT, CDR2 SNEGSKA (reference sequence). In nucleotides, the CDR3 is TGCAGTGCGCCGACCAGTTGGCCTGGGGACGAGCAGTTCTTC. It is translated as CSAPTSWPGDEQFF.

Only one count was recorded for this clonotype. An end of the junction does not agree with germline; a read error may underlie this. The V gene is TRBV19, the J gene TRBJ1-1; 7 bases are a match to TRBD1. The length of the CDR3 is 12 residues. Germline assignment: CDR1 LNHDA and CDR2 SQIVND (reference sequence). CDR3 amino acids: CASSIELGQPIF. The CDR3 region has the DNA TGTGCCAGTAGTATAGAACTGGGACAGCCCATCTTT.

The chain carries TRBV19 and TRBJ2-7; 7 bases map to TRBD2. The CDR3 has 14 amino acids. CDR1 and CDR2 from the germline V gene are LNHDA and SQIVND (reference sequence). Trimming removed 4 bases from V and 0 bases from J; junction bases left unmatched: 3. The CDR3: CASSTGLLSYEQYF. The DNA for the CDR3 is TGTGCCAGTAGTACGGGACTACTCTCCTACGAGCAGTACTTC.

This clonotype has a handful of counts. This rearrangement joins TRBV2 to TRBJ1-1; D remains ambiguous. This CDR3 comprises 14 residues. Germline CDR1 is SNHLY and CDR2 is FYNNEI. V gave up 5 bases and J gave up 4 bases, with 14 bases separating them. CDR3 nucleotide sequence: TGTGCCAGCAGTTTCGAGGGAGTGGGCACTGAAGCTTTCTTT. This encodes CASSFEGVGTEAFF.

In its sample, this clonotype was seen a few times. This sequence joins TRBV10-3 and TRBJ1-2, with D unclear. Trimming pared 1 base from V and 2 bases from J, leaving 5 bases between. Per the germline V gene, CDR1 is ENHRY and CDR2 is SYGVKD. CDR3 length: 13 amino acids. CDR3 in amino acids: CAISELVNYGYTF. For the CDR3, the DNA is TGTGCCATCAGTGAGTTGGTCAACTATGGCTACACCTTC.

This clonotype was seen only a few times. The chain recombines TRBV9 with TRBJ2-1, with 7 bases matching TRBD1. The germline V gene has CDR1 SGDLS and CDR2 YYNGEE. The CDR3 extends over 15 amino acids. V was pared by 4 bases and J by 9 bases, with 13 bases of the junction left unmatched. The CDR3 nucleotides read TGTGCCAGCAGCTTCTTGACAGGGCCCCCAGGTGAGCAGTTCTTC. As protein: CASSFLTGPPGEQFF.

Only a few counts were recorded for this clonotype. CDR3 sequence (DNA): TGTGCCAGCAGTCTCCTGGCAGGGAGCAATCAGCCCCAGCATTTT. It encodes CASSLLAGSNQPQHF. This chain uses TRBV27 with TRBJ1-5; possibly TRBD1 for D (5 bases). Trimming removed 5 bases at V and 1 base at J, with 12 bases between. Germline values: CDR1 MNHEY, CDR2 SMNVEV (reference sequence). The CDR3 runs to 15 residues.

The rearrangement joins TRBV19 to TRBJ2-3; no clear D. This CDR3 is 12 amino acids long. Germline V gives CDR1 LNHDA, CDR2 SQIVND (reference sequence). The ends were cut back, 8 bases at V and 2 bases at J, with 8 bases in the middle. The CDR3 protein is CASQNPTDTQYF. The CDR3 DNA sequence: TGTGCCAGTCAGAATCCCACAGATACGCAGTATTTT.

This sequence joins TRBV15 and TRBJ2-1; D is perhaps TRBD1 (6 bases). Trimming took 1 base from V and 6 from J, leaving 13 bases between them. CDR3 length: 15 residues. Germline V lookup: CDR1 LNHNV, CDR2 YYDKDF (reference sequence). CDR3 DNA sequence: TGTGCCACCAGCAGAGGGGACATGGGGGTCAATGAGCAGTTCTTC. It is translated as CATSRGDMGVNEQFF.

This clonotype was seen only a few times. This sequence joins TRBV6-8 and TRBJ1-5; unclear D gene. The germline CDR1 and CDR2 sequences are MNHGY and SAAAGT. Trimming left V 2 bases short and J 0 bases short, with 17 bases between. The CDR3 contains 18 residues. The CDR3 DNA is TGTGCCAGCAGTTACAGTCGGCCAGGATCTAATAGCAATCAGCCCCAGCATTTT. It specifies CASSYSRPGSNSNQPQHF.

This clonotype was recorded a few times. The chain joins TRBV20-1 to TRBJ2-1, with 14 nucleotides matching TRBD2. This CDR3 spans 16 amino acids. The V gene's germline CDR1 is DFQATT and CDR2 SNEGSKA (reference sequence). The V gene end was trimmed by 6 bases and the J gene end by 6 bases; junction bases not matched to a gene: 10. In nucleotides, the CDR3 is TGCAGTGCCCATACCTCCGGGACTAGCGGGAGCAATGAGCAGTTCTTC. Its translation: CSAHTSGTSGSNEQFF.

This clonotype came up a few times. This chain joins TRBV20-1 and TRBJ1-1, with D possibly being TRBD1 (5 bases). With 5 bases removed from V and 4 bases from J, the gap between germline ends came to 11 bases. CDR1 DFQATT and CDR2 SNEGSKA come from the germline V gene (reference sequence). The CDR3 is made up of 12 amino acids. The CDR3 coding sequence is TGCAGTGCTTGGGAAAGGGGCACTGAAGCTTTCTTT. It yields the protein CSAWERGTEAFF.

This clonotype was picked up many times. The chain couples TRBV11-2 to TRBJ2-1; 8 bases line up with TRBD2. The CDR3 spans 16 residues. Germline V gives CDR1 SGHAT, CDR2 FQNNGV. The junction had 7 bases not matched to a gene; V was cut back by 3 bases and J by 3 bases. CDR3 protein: CASSFGAGDLYNEQFF. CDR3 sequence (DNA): TGTGCCAGCAGCTTCGGAGCGGGGGACCTCTACAATGAGCAGTTCTTC.